A single count supports the clone carrying this TCR beta chain. Its specificity is not known. This sample stems from a study of CD8+CD57+ T cells in acquired aplastic anemia. Looking at the study overall: Healthy donor sequencing depth: approximately 9.9 million CD4+, fewer than 12 million CD8+ reads. Regarding the study as a whole: A set of twenty-nine CD8+ CDR3 sequences was shared between patients and controls, and these sequences appeared highly expressed in patients. Any difference that existed in CD8+ Simpson's diversity between patients and controls was not significant.

Template material for TCR beta VDJ and CDR3 profiling consisted of genomic DNA. TCRdb used MiXCR to reprocess the reads, holding one entry per CDR3 protein. In the table there are 150,000 to 200,000 distinct CDR3 sequences, about half of which are singletons. V was trimmed by 6 bases and J by 0 bases, leaving 17 bases between them. CDR1 and CDR2 from the germline V gene are DFQATT and SNEGSKA (reference sequence). The CDR3 totals 15 residues. This sequence originates from a human donor in good health. The sequencing sample was made of sorted CD4+, CD8+, or CD8+CD57+ T cells (not recorded which) from PBMCs. V usage is TRBV20-1 and J usage is TRBJ1-1; D ambiguous. The CDR3 spells CSALAPRRMNTEAFF. The CDR3 DNA sequence: TGCAGTGCCCTGGCCCCTCGCCGAATGAACACTGAAGCTTTCTTT.